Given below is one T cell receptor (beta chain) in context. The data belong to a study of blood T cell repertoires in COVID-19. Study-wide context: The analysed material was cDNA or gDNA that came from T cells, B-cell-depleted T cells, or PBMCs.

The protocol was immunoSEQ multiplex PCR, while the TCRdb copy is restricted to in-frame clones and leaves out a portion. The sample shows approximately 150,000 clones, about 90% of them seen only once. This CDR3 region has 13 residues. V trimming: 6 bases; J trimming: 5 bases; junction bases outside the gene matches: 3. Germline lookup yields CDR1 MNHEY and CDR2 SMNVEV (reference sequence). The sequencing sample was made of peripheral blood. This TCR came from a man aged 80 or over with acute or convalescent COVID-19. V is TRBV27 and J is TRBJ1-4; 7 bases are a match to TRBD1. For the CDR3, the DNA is TGTGCCAGCAGAGGAGGGGGCAATGAAAAACTGTTTTTT. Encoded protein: CASRGGGNEKLFF.